This TCR beta chain was documented in a study of blood T cell repertoires in COVID-19. Assay: immunoSEQ multiplex PCR; the TCRdb copy retains only in-frame clones and omits some. In the table there are 25,000 to 35,000 clones, 89% of which are singletons. This CDR3 region has 12 residues. Trimming shortened V by 3 bases and J by 6 bases, and 9 bases separated the two germline ends. CDR1 MNHNS and CDR2 SASEGT come from the germline V gene. The clonotype was recovered from a human donor with acute or convalescent COVID-19. The donor label of this sample is uncertain. The V call is TRBV6-1, the J call TRBJ2-7; D remains unclear. The sample consisted of peripheral blood. CDR3 loop: CASSDWASEQYF. The DNA of the CDR3 is TGTGCCAGCAGTGATTGGGCGTCCGAGCAGTACTTC.